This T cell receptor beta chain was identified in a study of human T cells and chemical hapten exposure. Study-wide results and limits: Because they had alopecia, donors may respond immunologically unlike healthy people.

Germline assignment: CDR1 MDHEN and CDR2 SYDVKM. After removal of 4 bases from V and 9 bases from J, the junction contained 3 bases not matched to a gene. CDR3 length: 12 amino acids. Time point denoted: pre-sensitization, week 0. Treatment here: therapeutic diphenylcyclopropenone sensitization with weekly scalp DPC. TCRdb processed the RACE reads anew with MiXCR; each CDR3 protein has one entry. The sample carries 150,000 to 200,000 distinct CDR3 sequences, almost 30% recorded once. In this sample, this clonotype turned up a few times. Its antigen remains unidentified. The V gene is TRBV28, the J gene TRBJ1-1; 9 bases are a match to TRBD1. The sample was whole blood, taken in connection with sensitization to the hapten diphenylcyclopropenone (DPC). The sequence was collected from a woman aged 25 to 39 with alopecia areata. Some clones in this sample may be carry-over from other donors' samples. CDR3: CASSSGTGQAFF. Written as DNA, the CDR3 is TGTGCCAGCAGTTCCGGGACAGGGCAAGCTTTCTTT. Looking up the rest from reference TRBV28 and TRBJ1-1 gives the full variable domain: DVKVTQSSRYLVKRTGEKVFLECVQDMDHENMFWYRQDPGLGLRLIYFSYDVKMKEKGDIPEGYSVSREKKERFSLILESASTNQTSMYLCASSSGTGQAFFGQGTRLTVV.